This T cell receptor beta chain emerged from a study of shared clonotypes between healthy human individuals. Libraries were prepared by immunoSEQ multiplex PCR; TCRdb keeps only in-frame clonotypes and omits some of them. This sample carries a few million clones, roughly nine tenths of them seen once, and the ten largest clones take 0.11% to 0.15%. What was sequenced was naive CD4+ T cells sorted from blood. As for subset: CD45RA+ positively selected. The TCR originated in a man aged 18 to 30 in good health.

This CDR3 is CASSELRITSTDTQYF. The CDR3, as DNA: TGTGCCAGCAGCGAGCTCCGGATTACTAGCACAGATACGCAGTATTTT. The chain recombines TRBV9 with TRBJ2-3; D gene unclear. The CDR3 length is 16 residues. CDR1 and CDR2 from the germline V gene are SGDLS and YYNGEE. Between the trimmed V and J ends, which lost 3 bases and 0 bases, there was a span of 14 bases.